This T cell receptor (beta chain) was observed in a study of untreated major depressive disorder. Libraries were prepared by immunoSEQ multiplex PCR; TCRdb keeps only in-frame clonotypes and omits some of them. The table has tens of thousands of clones, approximately 92% seen once. This clone was found once. In germline, CDR1 is KGHSH, CDR2 LQKENI. Trimming pared 0 bases from V and 7 bases from J, leaving 21 bases between. The CDR3 extends over 17 amino acids. Sample: CD4+ T cells from PBMCs. The chain employs TRBV18 and TRBJ2-5; D possibly corresponds to TRBD1 (6 bases). The receptor was isolated from a man aged 30-40 years in good health. This chain's CDR3 is CASSPPGTGRKEGTQYF. CDR3 sequence (DNA): TGTGCCAGCTCACCACCCGGAACAGGGCGAAAGGAAGGGACCCAGTACTTC.